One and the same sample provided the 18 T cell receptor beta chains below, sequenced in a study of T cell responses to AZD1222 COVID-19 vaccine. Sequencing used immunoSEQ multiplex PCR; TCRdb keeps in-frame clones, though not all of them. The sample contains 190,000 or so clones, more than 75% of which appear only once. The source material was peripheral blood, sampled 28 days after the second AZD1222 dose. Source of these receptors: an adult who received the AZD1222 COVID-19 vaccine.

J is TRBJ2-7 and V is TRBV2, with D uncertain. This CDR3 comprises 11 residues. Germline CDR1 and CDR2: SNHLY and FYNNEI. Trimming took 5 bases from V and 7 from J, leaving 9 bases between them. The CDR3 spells CASSTLEEQYF. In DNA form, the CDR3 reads TGTGCCAGCAGTACCCTAGAAGAGCAGTACTTC. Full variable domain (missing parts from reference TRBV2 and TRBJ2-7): EPEVTQTPSHQVTQMGQEVILRCVPISNHLYFYWYRQILGQKVEFLVSFYNNEISEKSEIFDDQFSVERPDGSNFTLKIRSTKLEDSAMYFCASSTLEEQYFGPGTRLTVT.

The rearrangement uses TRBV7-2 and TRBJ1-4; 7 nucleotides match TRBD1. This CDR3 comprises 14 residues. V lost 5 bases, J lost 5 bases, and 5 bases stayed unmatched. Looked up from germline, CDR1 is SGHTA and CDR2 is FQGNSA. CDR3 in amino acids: CASSMDRQNEKLFF. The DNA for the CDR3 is TGTGCCAGCAGCATGGACAGGCAGAATGAAAAACTGTTTTTT.

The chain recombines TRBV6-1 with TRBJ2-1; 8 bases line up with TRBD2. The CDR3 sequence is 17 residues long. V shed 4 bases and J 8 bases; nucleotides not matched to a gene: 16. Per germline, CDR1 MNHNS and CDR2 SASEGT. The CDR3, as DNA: TGTGCCAGCAGTGCCGCTTCGGGGGGACTAGGCAACGATGAGCAGTTCTTC. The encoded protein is CASSAASGGLGNDEQFF.

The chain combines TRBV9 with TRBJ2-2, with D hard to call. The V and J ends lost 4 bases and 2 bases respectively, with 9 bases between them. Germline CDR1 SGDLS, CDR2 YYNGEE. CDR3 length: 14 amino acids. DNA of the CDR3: TGTGCCAGCAGCTCTGGGATTAACACCGGGGAGCTGTTTTTT. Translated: CASSSGINTGELFF. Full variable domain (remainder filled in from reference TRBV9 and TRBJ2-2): DSGVTQTPKHLITATGQRVTLRCSPRSGDLSVYWYQQSLDQGLQFLIQYYNGEERAKGNILERFSAQQFPDLHSELNLSSLELGDSALYFCASSSGINTGELFFGEGSRLTVL.

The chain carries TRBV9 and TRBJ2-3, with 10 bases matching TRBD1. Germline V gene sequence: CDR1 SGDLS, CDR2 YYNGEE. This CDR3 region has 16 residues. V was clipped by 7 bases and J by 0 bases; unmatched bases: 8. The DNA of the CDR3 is TGTGCCAGCGGGACAGGGGATCCTTTTAGCACAGATACGCAGTATTTT. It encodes CASGTGDPFSTDTQYF.

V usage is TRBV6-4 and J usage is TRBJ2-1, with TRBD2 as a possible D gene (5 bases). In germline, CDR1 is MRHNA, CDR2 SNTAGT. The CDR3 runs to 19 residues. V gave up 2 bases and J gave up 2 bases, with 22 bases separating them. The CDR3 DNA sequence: TGTGCCAGCAGTGACGGACTTGGGTCTCAAAGGACCCCCTACAATGAGCAGTTCTTC. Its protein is CASSDGLGSQRTPYNEQFF.

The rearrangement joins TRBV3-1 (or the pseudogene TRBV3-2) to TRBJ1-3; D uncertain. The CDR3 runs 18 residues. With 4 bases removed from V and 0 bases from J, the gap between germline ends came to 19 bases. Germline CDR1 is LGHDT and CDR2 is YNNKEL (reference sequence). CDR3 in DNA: TGTGCCAGCAGCCCATCGTGTGGGCCTCCCTTCTCTGGAAACACCATATATTTT. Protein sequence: CASSPSCGPPFSGNTIYF.

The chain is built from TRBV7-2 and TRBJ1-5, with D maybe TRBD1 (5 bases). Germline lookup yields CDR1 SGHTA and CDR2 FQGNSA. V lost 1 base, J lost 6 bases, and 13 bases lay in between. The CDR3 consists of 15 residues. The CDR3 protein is CASSLGGVGIQPQHF. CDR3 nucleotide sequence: TGTGCCAGCAGCTTAGGAGGGGTAGGCATTCAGCCCCAGCATTTT.

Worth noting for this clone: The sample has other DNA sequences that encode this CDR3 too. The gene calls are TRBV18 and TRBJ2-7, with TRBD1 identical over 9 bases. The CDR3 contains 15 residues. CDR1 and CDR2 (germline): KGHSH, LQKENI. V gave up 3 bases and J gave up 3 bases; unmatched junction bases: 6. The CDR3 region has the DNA TGTGCCAGCTCACCGCCGGGACAGGGACTCTACGAGCAGTACTTC. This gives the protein CASSPPGQGLYEQYF.

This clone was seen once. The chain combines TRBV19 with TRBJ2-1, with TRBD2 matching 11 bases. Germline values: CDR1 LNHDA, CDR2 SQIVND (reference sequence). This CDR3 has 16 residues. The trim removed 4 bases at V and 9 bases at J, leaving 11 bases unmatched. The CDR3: CASSNPGTSGRGEQFF. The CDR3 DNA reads TGTGCCAGTAGTAATCCCGGCACTAGCGGGAGAGGTGAGCAGTTCTTC.

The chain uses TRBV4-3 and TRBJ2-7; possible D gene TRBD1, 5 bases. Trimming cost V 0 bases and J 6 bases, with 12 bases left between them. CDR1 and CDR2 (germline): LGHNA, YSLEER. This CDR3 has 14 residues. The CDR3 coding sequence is TGCGCCAGCAGCCAAGATGCGACAGATGGCGAGCAGTACTTC. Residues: CASSQDATDGEQYF.

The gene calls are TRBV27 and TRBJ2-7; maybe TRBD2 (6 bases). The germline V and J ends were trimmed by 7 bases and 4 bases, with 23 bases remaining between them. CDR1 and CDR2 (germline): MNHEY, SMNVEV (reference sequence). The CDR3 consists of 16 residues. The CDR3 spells CASTPTVGTLWYEQYF. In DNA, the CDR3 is TGTGCCAGCACCCCAACAGTTGGGACTTTGTGGTACGAGCAGTACTTC.

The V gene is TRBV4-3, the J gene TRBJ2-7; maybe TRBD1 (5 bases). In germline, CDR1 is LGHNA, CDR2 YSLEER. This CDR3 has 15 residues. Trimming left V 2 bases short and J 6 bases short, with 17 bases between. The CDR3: CASSQNTGSFGEQYF. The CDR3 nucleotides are TGCGCCAGCAGCCAAAATACAGGCTCCTTCGGCGAGCAGTACTTC.

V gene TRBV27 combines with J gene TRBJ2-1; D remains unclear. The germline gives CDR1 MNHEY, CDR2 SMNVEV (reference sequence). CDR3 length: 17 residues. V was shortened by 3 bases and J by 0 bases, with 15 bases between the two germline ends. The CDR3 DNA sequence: TGTGCCAGCAGTTTCCTCGTCGGGCCAAGCTCCTACAATGAGCAGTTCTTC. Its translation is CASSFLVGPSSYNEQFF.

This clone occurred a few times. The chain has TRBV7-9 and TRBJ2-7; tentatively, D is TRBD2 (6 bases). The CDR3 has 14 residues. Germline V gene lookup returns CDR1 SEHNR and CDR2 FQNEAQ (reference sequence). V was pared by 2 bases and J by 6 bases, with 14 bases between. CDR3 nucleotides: TGTGCCAGCAGCTTACCCAGGGAGGCGGGCGAGCAGTACTTC. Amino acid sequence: CASSLPREAGEQYF.

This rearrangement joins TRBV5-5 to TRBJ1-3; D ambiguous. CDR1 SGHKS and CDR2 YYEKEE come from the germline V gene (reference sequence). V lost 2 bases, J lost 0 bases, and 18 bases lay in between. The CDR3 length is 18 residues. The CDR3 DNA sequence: TGTGCCAGCAGCTTTGAAGGAGCGGGCGCGAGCTCTGGAAACACCATATATTTT. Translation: CASSFEGAGASSGNTIYF. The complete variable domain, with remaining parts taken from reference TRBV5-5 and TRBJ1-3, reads DAGVTQSPTHLIKTRGQQVTLRCSPISGHKSVSWYQQVLGQGPQFIFQYYEKEERGRGNFPDRFSARQFPNYSSELNVNALLLGDSALYLCASSFEGAGASSGNTIYFGEGSWLTVV.

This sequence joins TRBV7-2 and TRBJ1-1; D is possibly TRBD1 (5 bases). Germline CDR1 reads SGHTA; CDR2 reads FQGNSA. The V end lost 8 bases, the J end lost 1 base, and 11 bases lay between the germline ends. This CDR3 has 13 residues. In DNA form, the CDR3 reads TGTGCCAGCCACCAACAGGAGAACACTGAAGCTTTCTTT. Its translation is CASHQQENTEAFF.

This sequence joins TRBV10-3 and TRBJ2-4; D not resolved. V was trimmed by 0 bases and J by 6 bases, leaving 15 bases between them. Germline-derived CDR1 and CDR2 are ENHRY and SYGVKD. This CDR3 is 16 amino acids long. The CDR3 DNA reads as TGTGCCATCAGTGAGTCGTCCGGGCCAGGCCTAAACATTCAGTACTTC. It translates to CAISESSGPGLNIQYF.